The 15 T cell receptor beta chains reported below all come from one sample, sequenced in a study of blood T cell repertoires in COVID-19. Repertoires were generated with immunoSEQ multiplex PCR, while TCRdb's copy carries only in-frame clones and drops some. The repertoire consists of about 400,000 clones, with approximately 84% occurring once and the leading ten covering under 3%. The sample was PBMCs or T cells enriched from blood (not recorded which). These receptors were collected from a woman aged 25 to 39 who had recovered from COVID-19.

This clone was detected once. The rearrangement links TRBV4-2 to TRBJ2-3, with 11 bases that match TRBD2. Germline V gives CDR1 LGHNA, CDR2 YNFKEQ. The CDR3 consists of 14 residues. V lost 5 bases, J lost 6 bases, and 4 bases stayed unmatched. For the CDR3, the DNA is TGTGCCAGCAGCGAGACTAGCGGGACTGATACGCAGTATTTT. This codes for CASSETSGTDTQYF.

This sequence joins TRBV24-1 and TRBJ2-1; possibly TRBD2 for D (6 bases). V lost 3 bases and J lost 2, with 13 bases in between. CDR1 is KGHDR and CDR2 is SFDVKD in the germline V gene. The CDR3 runs to 16 residues. In nucleotides, the CDR3 is TGTGCCACCAGTGATGCTCGGCGGGACCCCTACAATGAGCAGTTCTTC. Translating gives CATSDARRDPYNEQFF.

The rearrangement links TRBV2 to TRBJ2-3, with D maybe TRBD2 (5 bases). From germline, CDR1 is SNHLY and CDR2 FYNNEI. There are 11 residues in the CDR3. V was pared by 9 bases and J by 7 bases, with 11 bases between. Here the CDR3 reads CASQEVNTQYF. The CDR3 DNA reads as TGTGCCAGTCAGGAGGTAAATACGCAGTATTTT.

The rearrangement joins TRBV6-4 to TRBJ2-3; TRBD1 agrees at 9 bases. The CDR3 is 15 residues long. V lost 3 bases and J lost 5; bases outside the gene matches: 6. Looked up from germline, CDR1 is MRHNA and CDR2 is SNTAGT. CDR3 sequence reads: CASSETGGRGDTQYF. In DNA, the CDR3 is TGTGCCAGCAGTGAAACAGGGGGCCGGGGAGATACGCAGTATTTT.

V usage is TRBV27 and J usage is TRBJ1-5; D not certain. The CDR3 is 15 amino acids. Germline V gives CDR1 MNHEY, CDR2 SMNVEV (reference sequence). V was trimmed by 1 base and J by 5 bases, leaving 12 bases between them. The CDR3 DNA sequence: TGTGCCAGCAGTTTATTAGGGCCAGCGGATCAGCCCCAGCATTTT. It specifies CASSLLGPADQPQHF.

This chain uses TRBV7-2 with TRBJ2-1; 13 bases align to TRBD2. CDR3 length: 16 amino acids. Germline V gene lookup returns CDR1 SGHTA and CDR2 FQGNSA. V shed 5 bases and J 7 bases; nucleotides not matched to a gene: 8. The CDR3 nucleotides read TGTGCCAGCAGCCGGGAGAGGACTAGCGGGAGTAATGAGCAGTTCTTC. Protein product: CASSRERTSGSNEQFF.

This chain links TRBV5-1 with TRBJ1-2; TRBD1 might be the D (6 bases). Germline loops: CDR1 SGHRS, CDR2 YFSETQ. Trimming shortened V by 0 bases and J by 7 bases, and 10 bases separated the two germline ends. The CDR3 spans 13 residues. In DNA, the CDR3 is TGCGCCAGCAGCTTGGTACAGGGTTCTGGCTACACCTTC. Translation gives CASSLVQGSGYTF.

As for this clone: The same CDR3 is also encoded by other DNA sequences in this sample. This sequence joins TRBV18 and TRBJ1-1, with 9 bases aligning to TRBD1. With 0 bases clipped from V and 0 bases from J, the junction kept 2 bases outside the gene matches. Germline CDR1 reads KGHSH; CDR2 reads LQKENI. The CDR3 loop spans 16 amino acids. This CDR3 reads CASSPPTGGLNTEAFF. In DNA, the CDR3 is TGTGCCAGCTCACCACCGACAGGGGGGTTGAACACTGAAGCTTTCTTT.

The chain employs TRBV29-1 and TRBJ1-4; TRBD1 matches 10 bases. Germline assignment: CDR1 SQVTM and CDR2 ANQGSEA. CDR3 length: 12 residues. The CDR3 loop is CSGGTGDEKLFF. The CDR3 nucleotides read TGCAGTGGGGGGACAGGGGATGAAAAACTGTTTTTT.

The chain carries TRBV4-2 and TRBJ1-2, with D possibly TRBD1 on 6 matching bases. The CDR3 has 16 residues. Germline V gene sequence: CDR1 LGHNA, CDR2 YNFKEQ. V shed 0 bases and J shed 6 bases, with 17 bases lying between them. The CDR3 DNA is TGTGCCAGCAGCCAAGAATTGGCTGGGGGCGCGGATGGCTACACCTTC. Translating it yields CASSQELAGGADGYTF.

The chain has TRBV7-9 and TRBJ1-5; 7 bases are a match to TRBD1. The trim removed 3 bases at V and 4 bases at J, leaving 6 bases unmatched. This CDR3 has 15 residues. Germline V gene sequence: CDR1 SEHNR, CDR2 FQNEAQ (reference sequence). CDR3 sequence reads: CASSFNSQGNQPQHF. The CDR3 nucleotides read TGTGCCAGCAGCTTTAACTCACAGGGGAATCAGCCCCAGCATTTT. The full variable domain, its missing parts supplied by reference TRBV7-9 and TRBJ1-5, is DTGVSQNPRHKITKRGQNVTFRCDPISEHNRLYWYRQTLGQGPEFLTYFQNEAQLEKSRLLSDRFSAERPKGSFSTLEIQRTEQGDSAMYLCASSFNSQGNQPQHFGDGTRLSIL.

The CDR3 is CASSFASKLVSANNEQFF. The DNA of the CDR3 is TGTGCCAGCAGCTTTGCGTCCAAACTAGTATCCGCTAACAATGAGCAGTTCTTC. The rearrangement links TRBV7-2 to TRBJ2-1; maybe TRBD2 (5 bases). CDR1 is SGHTA, CDR2 FQGNSA, per germline. V shed 3 bases and J shed 5 bases, with 23 bases lying between them. This CDR3 contains 18 residues.

The rearrangement joins TRBV29-1 to TRBJ2-3; tentatively, D is TRBD2 (5 bases). Germline CDR1 is SQVTM and CDR2 is ANQGSEA. Trimming took 6 bases from V and 4 from J, leaving 14 bases between them. This CDR3 region has 13 residues. The CDR3 DNA sequence: TGCAGCGTGCACAGCGGCCGAGCAGATACGCAGTATTTT. This sequence encodes CSVHSGRADTQYF.

V and J are TRBV2 and TRBJ1-4, with 8 bases lining up with TRBD1. Germline values: CDR1 SNHLY, CDR2 FYNNEI. There are 16 residues in the CDR3. The trim removed 5 bases at V and 3 bases at J, leaving 8 bases unmatched. CDR3 DNA sequence: TGTGCCAGCAGTCTTCCTTCGGACAGGGCTAATGAAAAACTGTTTTTT. It translates to CASSLPSDRANEKLFF.

J is TRBJ2-2 and V is TRBV5-4; 15 bases are shared with TRBD2. CDR1 is SGHNT, CDR2 YYREEE, per germline (reference sequence). The J segment lost 6 bases and the V segment lost 4 bases, leaving 4 bases of the junction unmatched. The CDR3 is 16 amino acids. The CDR3 loop reads CASSQGLAGGPGELFF. The CDR3 coding sequence is TGTGCCAGCAGCCAGGGACTAGCGGGGGGCCCCGGGGAGCTGTTTTTT.